This is a list of T cell receptor beta chains from one sample in a study of cytomegalovirus exposure and HLA in healthy donors. The protocol was immunoSEQ multiplex PCR, while the TCRdb copy is restricted to in-frame clones and leaves out a portion. The table lists around 140,000 clones, roughly 80% of them singletons. Sequenced sample: PBMCs. Receptor source: a middle-aged man in good health and CMV-seronegative. Both conserved end residues are part of each CDR3. A D gene is named only where the DNA matches it firmly. The size entry is marked missing in some rows and otherwise reads once, few, many or a size class.

cdr3_length clone_size d_call j_call v_call cdr3_aa cdr3_nt
15 NA TRBD1 TRBJ2-7 TRBV7-9 CASSDGRGLLYEQYF TGTGCCAGCAGCGACGGCAGGGGGCTCCTCTACGAGCAGTACTTC
18 NA NA TRBJ1-1 TRBV18 CASSPGQGGWKGSTEAFF TGTGCCAGCTCACCAGGTCAGGGAGGGTGGAAGGGTTCCACTGAAGCTTTCTTT
14 NA TRBD1 TRBJ2-7 TRBV7-9 CASRPGTGVHEQYF TGTGCCAGCAGACCCGGGACAGGGGTCCACGAGCAGTACTTC
13 NA NA TRBJ2-7 TRBV6-1 CASSEGLLRTQYF TGTGCCAGCAGTGAAGGACTCCTCCGGACACAGTACTTC
13 few TRBD2 TRBJ2-7 TRBV29-1 CSVAGLVNYEQYF TGCAGCGTTGCGGGACTAGTGAACTACGAGCAGTACTTC
13 NA NA TRBJ2-5 TRBV4-3 CASSPTRSQTQYF TGCGCCAGCAGCCCCACTAGGTCCCAGACCCAGTACTTC
14 NA NA TRBJ2-4 TRBV30 CAWSRGWAKNIQYF TGTGCCTGGAGTAGGGGATGGGCCAAAAACATTCAGTACTTC
14 NA TRBD1 TRBJ2-1 TRBV10-3 CAISGQGNYNEQFF TGTGCCATCAGTGGACAGGGGAACTACAATGAGCAGTTCTTC
12 once NA TRBJ2-7 TRBV7-9 CASSLAQSEQYF TGTGCCAGCAGCTTAGCCCAGTCCGAGCAGTACTTC
15 NA NA TRBJ1-3 TRBV5-1 CASSFGTPSGNTIYF TGCGCCAGCTCCTTCGGGACACCTTCTGGAAACACCATATATTTT
13 NA NA TRBJ2-1 TRBV2 CASSGLTYNEQFF TGTGCCAGCAGTGGACTCACCTACAATGAGCAGTTCTTC
14 NA TRBD2 TRBJ2-7 TRBV19 CASSLAGVNYEQYF TGTGCCAGTAGTCTAGCGGGAGTGAACTACGAGCAGTACTTC
15 few TRBD1 TRBJ2-3 TRBV11-2 CASSLQGARTDTQYF TGTGCCAGCAGCTTGCAGGGGGCGAGGACAGATACGCAGTATTTT
15 NA NA TRBJ2-5 TRBV19 CASSIGVVSQETQYF TGTGCCAGTAGTATAGGAGTCGTTAGCCAAGAGACCCAGTACTTC
17 NA NA TRBJ1-1 TRBV14 CASSARFGAIMNTEAFF TGTGCCAGCAGCGCCCGCTTTGGGGCTATTATGAACACTGAAGCTTTCTTT
16 NA NA TRBJ2-3 TRBV7-9 CASSNNRDSSTDTQYF TGTGCCAGCAGTAATAATCGGGACTCCTCCACAGATACGCAGTATTTT
16 NA NA TRBJ2-7 TRBV4-1 CASSHAPRGNSYEQYF TGCGCCAGCAGCCACGCCCCTCGGGGGAATTCCTACGAGCAGTACTTC
14 NA NA TRBJ2-7 TRBV11-3 CASSSREATGEQYF TGTGCCAGCAGCTCCAGAGAAGCAACGGGGGAGCAGTACTTC
16 NA TRBD2 TRBJ2-1 TRBV7-3 CASSGSLAGGSDEQFF TGTGCCAGCAGCGGAAGTCTAGCGGGAGGGAGTGATGAGCAGTTCTTC
17 NA TRBD1 TRBJ1-1 TRBV28 CASSLWAGGAGNTEAFF TGTGCCAGCAGTTTATGGGCAGGGGGCGCCGGGAACACTGAAGCTTTCTTT
15 NA NA TRBJ2-7 TRBV7-2 CASSLVLVMAYEQYF TGTGCCAGCAGCTTAGTCCTAGTCATGGCCTACGAGCAGTACTTC
17 NA TRBD2 TRBJ2-1 TRBV28 CASSLFWGTSAYNEQFF TGTGCCAGCAGTTTATTTTGGGGGACTAGTGCCTACAATGAGCAGTTCTTC
15 NA NA TRBJ2-7 TRBV6-5 CASSTKQGNLYEQYF TGTGCCAGCAGTACCAAACAGGGTAATCTCTACGAGCAGTACTTC
13 NA TRBD1 TRBJ2-7 TRBV7-8 CASGGQGNYEQYF TGTGCCAGTGGTGGACAGGGGAACTACGAGCAGTACTTC
16 NA TRBD2 TRBJ2-7 TRBV7-2 CASSLEFGTSFYEQYF TGTGCCAGCAGCTTAGAGTTTGGGACTAGCTTTTACGAGCAGTACTTC
12 NA TRBD1 TRBJ2-7 TRBV6-5 CATRDRVFEQYF TGTGCTACCAGGGACAGGGTTTTCGAGCAGTACTTC
16 NA TRBD1 TRBJ2-7 TRBV15 CATSSALGTVAYEQYF TGTGCCACCAGCAGCGCCCTCGGGACAGTAGCCTACGAGCAGTACTTC
14 few TRBD1 TRBJ2-5 TRBV29-1 CSVPGQGLGETQYF TGCAGCGTACCGGGACAGGGGCTCGGGGAGACCCAGTACTTC
16 NA TRBD2 TRBJ2-1 TRBV14 CASSLGLAEIHNEQFF TGTGCCAGCAGCCTTGGACTAGCGGAAATCCACAATGAGCAGTTCTTC